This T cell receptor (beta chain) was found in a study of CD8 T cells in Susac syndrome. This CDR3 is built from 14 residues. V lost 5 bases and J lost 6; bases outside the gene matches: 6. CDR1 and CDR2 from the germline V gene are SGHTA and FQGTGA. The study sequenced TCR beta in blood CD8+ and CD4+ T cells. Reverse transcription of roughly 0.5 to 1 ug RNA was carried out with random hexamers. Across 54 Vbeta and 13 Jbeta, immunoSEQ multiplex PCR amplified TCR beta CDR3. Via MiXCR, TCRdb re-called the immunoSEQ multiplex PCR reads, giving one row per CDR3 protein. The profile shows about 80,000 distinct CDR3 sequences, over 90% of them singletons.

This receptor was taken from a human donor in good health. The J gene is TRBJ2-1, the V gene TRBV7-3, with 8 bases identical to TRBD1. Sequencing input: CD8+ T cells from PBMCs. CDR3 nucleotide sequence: TGTGCCAGCAGCATGACAGGGGCTACCAATGAGCAGTTCTTC. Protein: CASSMTGATNEQFF.